The 24 T cell receptor beta chains given below trace back to one sample, sequenced in a study of blood T cell repertoires in COVID-19. The assay was immunoSEQ multiplex PCR, and TCRdb's table has in-frame clones only and misses some. The sample records more than 150,000 clones, 90% to 95% being singletons. The specimen sequenced was peripheral blood. The source of these receptors is a man aged 45 to 65 with acute or convalescent COVID-19.

This rearrangement joins TRBV6-5 to TRBJ1-5, with D uncertain. Germline V gene sequence: CDR1 MNHEY, CDR2 SVGAGI. The germline V and J ends were trimmed by 6 bases and 1 base, with 13 bases remaining between them. This CDR3 is built from 15 residues. The CDR3 reads CASSSTVQSNQPQHF. DNA for the CDR3: TGTGCCAGCAGCTCAACAGTTCAGAGCAATCAGCCCCAGCATTTT.

The gene calls are TRBV7-2 and TRBJ2-2, with 14 nucleotides matching TRBD2. Germline CDR1 SGHTA, CDR2 FQGNSA. The CDR3 length is 17 residues. V dropped 5 bases and J dropped 5; count of bases not matched to a gene: 7. The DNA of the CDR3 is TGTGCCAGCAGCCTGGGACTAGCGGGGGTCCGAACCGGGGAGCTGTTTTTT. Its protein product is CASSLGLAGVRTGELFF.

This sequence joins TRBV14 and TRBJ2-1; 10 nucleotides match TRBD2. CDR1 is SGHDN, CDR2 FVKESK, per germline. This CDR3 has 15 residues. V dropped 0 bases and J dropped 7; count of bases not matched to a gene: 3. The CDR3 here is CASSQDSSGRNEQFF. The CDR3 DNA sequence: TGTGCCAGCAGCCAAGATAGTAGCGGGAGGAATGAGCAGTTCTTC.

The J gene is TRBJ2-1, the V gene TRBV6-2 or TRBV6-3; D might be TRBD2 (7 bases). The CDR3 covers 12 residues. Germline V gives CDR1 MNHEY, CDR2 SVGEGT. Between the trimmed V and J ends, which lost 5 bases and 8 bases, there was a span of 10 bases. Here the CDR3 DNA reads TGTGCCAGCAGTCAGGGGAGGGATGAGCAGTTCTTC. Protein sequence: CASSQGRDEQFF.

This clone was counted a few times. The chain carries TRBV27 and TRBJ1-4; TRBD1 might be the D (5 bases). V lost 6 bases and J lost 7, with 18 bases in between. CDR3 length equals 15 residues. Germline values: CDR1 MNHEY, CDR2 SMNVEV (reference sequence). Written as DNA, the CDR3 is TGTGCCAGCAGCCCCATCACCCCCGGGGGTGAAAAACTGTTTTTT. As protein: CASSPITPGGEKLFF.

The chain employs TRBV19 and TRBJ1-3; unclear D gene. Germline V gene lookup returns CDR1 LNHDA and CDR2 SQIVND (reference sequence). This CDR3 is built from 14 residues. The germline V and J ends were trimmed by 1 base and 2 bases, with 6 bases remaining between them. CDR3 nucleotide sequence: TGTGCCAGTAGTATAGGCGCAACTGGAAACACCATATATTTT. Amino acids: CASSIGATGNTIYF.

The chain recombines TRBV7-3 with TRBJ2-6; D gene unclear. V was trimmed by 5 bases and J by 2 bases, leaving 10 bases between them. This CDR3 contains 15 residues. From germline, CDR1 is SGHTA and CDR2 FQGTGA. In DNA form, the CDR3 reads TGTGCCAGCAGCCCAGTCGCCGCTGGGGCCAACGTCCTGACTTTC. As protein: CASSPVAAGANVLTF.

V and J are TRBV7-2 and TRBJ2-2; weak D call: TRBD2 (6 bases). Looked up from germline, CDR1 is SGHTA and CDR2 is FQGNSA. Trimming removed 5 bases at V and 6 bases at J, with 19 bases between. There are 16 residues in the CDR3. The CDR3 DNA is TGTGCCAGCAGCCACGGGACTGAATCTTTCTCCGGGGAGCTGTTTTTT. This encodes CASSHGTESFSGELFF.

This clone was detected only once. The chain joins TRBV9 to TRBJ1-1; 7 nucleotides align to TRBD1. Per germline, CDR1 SGDLS and CDR2 YYNGEE. The CDR3 extends over 15 amino acids. The V gene end was trimmed by 3 bases and the J gene end by 1 base; junction bases not matched to a gene: 6. The CDR3 DNA follows: TGTGCCAGCAGCGCGACAGGGAGGACGAACACTGAAGCTTTCTTT. Amino acid sequence: CASSATGRTNTEAFF.

The rearrangement uses TRBV27 and TRBJ2-7; D remains unclear. Germline V gene data show CDR1 as MNHEY and CDR2 as SMNVEV (reference sequence). V was trimmed by 9 bases and J by 0 bases, leaving 9 bases between them. CDR3 size: 12 residues. The CDR3 bases are TGTGCCAGTACCAGTTCCTCCTACGAGCAGTACTTC. This codes for CASTSSSYEQYF.

This chain uses TRBV28 with TRBJ2-2, with TRBD2 matching 8 bases. Trimming at V came to 6 bases and at J to 0 bases, leaving 6 bases not matched to a gene. Germline loops: CDR1 MDHEN, CDR2 SYDVKM. This CDR3 has 16 residues. This CDR3 is CASSLSGGANTGELFF. The CDR3 coding sequence is TGTGCCAGCAGCCTCTCGGGGGGGGCGAACACCGGGGAGCTGTTTTTT. The full variable domain, completed using reference TRBV28 and TRBJ2-2, is DVKVTQSSRYLVKRTGEKVFLECVQDMDHENMFWYRQDPGLGLRLIYFSYDVKMKEKGDIPEGYSVSREKKERFSLILESASTNQTSMYLCASSLSGGANTGELFFGEGSRLTVL.

This rearrangement joins TRBV7-9 to TRBJ2-5; TRBD2 aligns across 7 bases. This CDR3 comprises 15 residues. Germline V gene sequence: CDR1 SEHNR, CDR2 FQNEAQ (reference sequence). J was trimmed by 7 bases and V by 3 bases; bases with no gene match: 11. The CDR3 sequence: CASSLSGAAPGTQYF. CDR3 DNA: TGTGCCAGCAGCTTGAGCGGGGCGGCCCCAGGGACCCAGTACTTC.

V and J are TRBV30 and TRBJ1-3; maybe TRBD1 (6 bases). The V gene lost 2 bases and the J gene lost 0 bases, with 20 bases spanning the gap. The CDR3 sequence is 18 residues long. CDR1 GTSNPN and CDR2 SVGIG come from the germline V gene (reference sequence). This chain's CDR3 is CAWSRHGQPKFSGNTIYF. CDR3 nucleotides: TGTGCCTGGAGTCGTCATGGACAGCCGAAGTTCTCTGGAAACACCATATATTTT.

This chain uses TRBV5-1 with TRBJ2-5; 8 bases fit TRBD2. V was clipped by 0 bases and J by 4 bases; unmatched bases: 8. This CDR3 region has 16 residues. CDR1 and CDR2 (germline): SGHRS, YFSETQ. CDR3 in amino acids: CASSLASAGGSETQYF. CDR3 sequence (DNA): TGCGCCAGCAGCTTGGCATCGGCGGGGGGATCAGAGACCCAGTACTTC.

This clone has only one observation. CDR3 sequence reads: CASSLDLAKNIQYF. DNA for the CDR3: TGTGCCAGCAGCTTAGACTTAGCCAAAAACATTCAGTACTTC. The chain combines TRBV5-4 with TRBJ2-4; D is ambiguous. The CDR3 is 14 amino acids. CDR1 and CDR2 (germline): SGHNT, YYREEE (reference sequence). V lost 2 bases to trimming and J lost 0 bases, with 6 bases between them.

This clone has only a few counts. The chain links TRBV11-2 to TRBJ1-3, with D perhaps matching TRBD1 (5 bases). V was shortened by 1 base and J by 0 bases, with 13 bases between the two germline ends. The germline CDR1 and CDR2 sequences are SGHAT and FQNNGV. The CDR3 is 17 amino acids. Here the CDR3 DNA reads TGTGCCAGCAGCTTAGTCCATGGGGCCAGCTCTGGAAACACCATATATTTT. Translation: CASSLVHGASSGNTIYF.

The chain is built from TRBV24-1 and TRBJ1-1; no definite D call. Germline V gene lookup returns CDR1 KGHDR and CDR2 SFDVKD. With 1 base removed from V and 4 bases from J, the gap between germline ends came to 6 bases. This CDR3 has 13 amino acids. In nucleotides, the CDR3 is TGTGCCACCAGTGATTTCCCAGGCACTGAAGCTTTCTTT. Its protein product is CATSDFPGTEAFF.

This chain uses TRBV25-1 with TRBJ1-1; TRBD1 matches 7 bases. V shed 5 bases and J 3 bases; nucleotides not matched to a gene: 6. The CDR3 extends over 14 amino acids. Germline V lookup: CDR1 MGHDK, CDR2 SYGVNS. The CDR3 sequence: CASSQDRKDTEAFF. The CDR3 region has the DNA TGTGCCAGCAGTCAGGACAGGAAGGACACTGAAGCTTTCTTT.

The chain links TRBV28 to TRBJ2-7; a weak D match, TRBD1 (6 bases). Trimming took off 6 bases at V and 3 bases at J, with 18 bases between the two ends. This CDR3 has 15 residues. Germline CDR1 and CDR2: MDHEN and SYDVKM. The CDR3 protein is CASSPLRAGDYEQYF. The CDR3 bases are TGTGCCAGCAGCCCTCTGAGGGCAGGGGACTACGAGCAGTACTTC. Full variable domain (missing parts from reference TRBV28 and TRBJ2-7): DVKVTQSSRYLVKRTGEKVFLECVQDMDHENMFWYRQDPGLGLRLIYFSYDVKMKEKGDIPEGYSVSREKKERFSLILESASTNQTSMYLCASSPLRAGDYEQYFGPGTRLTVT.

The chain has TRBV7-9 and TRBJ1-4, with a weak D call TRBD1 (5 bases). V was trimmed by 2 bases and J by 2 bases, leaving 9 bases between them. The CDR3 is 15 amino acids. CDR1 SEHNR and CDR2 FQNEAQ come from the germline V gene (reference sequence). The CDR3 bases are TGTGCCAGCAGCTTATCGCAGGGTACTAATGAAAAACTGTTTTTT. This codes for CASSLSQGTNEKLFF.

This chain joins TRBV6-8 and TRBJ2-3; 9 bases agree with TRBD1. Germline V gene lookup returns CDR1 MNHGY and CDR2 SAAAGT. Germline trimming cut 5 bases from V and 4 bases from J; bases unmatched to any gene: 7. The CDR3 loop spans 15 amino acids. In DNA form, the CDR3 reads TGTGCCAGCAGTCTGACAGGGGGGCCGGCAGATACGCAGTATTTT. Encoded protein: CASSLTGGPADTQYF.

This chain uses TRBV6-5 with TRBJ1-6, with 8 bases lining up with TRBD1. The CDR3 spans 15 residues. Germline lookup yields CDR1 MNHEY and CDR2 SVGAGI. J gave up 4 bases and V 2 bases, and 1 base lay outside the gene matches. The CDR3 spells CASSYRDRYNSPLHF. Written as DNA, the CDR3 is TGTGCCAGCAGTTACCGGGACAGGTATAATTCACCCCTCCACTTT.

The genes are TRBV29-1 and TRBJ2-5; D possibly corresponds to TRBD2 (7 bases). V lost 3 bases and J lost 5, with 13 bases in between. Germline CDR1 SQVTM, CDR2 ANQGSEA. The length of the CDR3 is 13 residues. The CDR3 nucleotides read TGCAGCGTTGAGAGGGGGAGGGGTGAGACCCAGTACTTC. It specifies CSVERGRGETQYF.

This rearrangement joins TRBV5-1 to TRBJ1-4; 7 positions agree with TRBD1. V gave up 0 bases and J gave up 5 bases; unmatched junction bases: 7. Germline V CDR1 and CDR2: SGHRS, YFSETQ. The CDR3 consists of 16 residues. The CDR3 DNA follows: TGCGCCAGCAGCTTGGCCGTCGGGACAGAAAATGAAAAACTGTTTTTT. Residues: CASSLAVGTENEKLFF.